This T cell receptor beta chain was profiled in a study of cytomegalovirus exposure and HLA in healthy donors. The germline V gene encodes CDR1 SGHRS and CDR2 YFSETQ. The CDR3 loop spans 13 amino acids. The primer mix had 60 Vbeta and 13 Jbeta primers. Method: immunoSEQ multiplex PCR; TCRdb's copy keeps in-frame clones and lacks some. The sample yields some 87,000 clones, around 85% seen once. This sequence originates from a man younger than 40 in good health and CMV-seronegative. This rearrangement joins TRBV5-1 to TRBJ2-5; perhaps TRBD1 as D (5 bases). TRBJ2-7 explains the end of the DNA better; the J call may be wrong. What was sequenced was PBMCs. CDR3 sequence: CASSLEGAYEQYF. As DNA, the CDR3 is TGCGCCAGCAGCTTGGAAGGGGCCTACGAGCAGTACTTC.